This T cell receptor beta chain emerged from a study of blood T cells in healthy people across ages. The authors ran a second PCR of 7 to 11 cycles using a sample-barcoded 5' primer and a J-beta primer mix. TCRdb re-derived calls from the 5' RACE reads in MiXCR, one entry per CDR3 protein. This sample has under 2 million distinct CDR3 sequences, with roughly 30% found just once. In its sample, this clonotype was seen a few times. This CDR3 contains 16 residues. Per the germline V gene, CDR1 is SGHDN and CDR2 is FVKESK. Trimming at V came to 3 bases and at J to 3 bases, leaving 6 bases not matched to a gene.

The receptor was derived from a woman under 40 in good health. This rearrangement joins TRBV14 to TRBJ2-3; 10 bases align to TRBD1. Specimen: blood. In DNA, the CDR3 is TGTGCCAGCAGCCAGGGGACAGGGGTGAGGACAGATACGCAGTATTTT. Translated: CASSQGTGVRTDTQYF.